The 23 T cell receptor beta chains reported below all come from one sample, sequenced in a study of Graves' ophthalmopathy and Graves' hyperthyroidism. Transcripts of RNA were the source for amplifying TCR beta CDR3 regions. HTBI primers primed a first-round RT-PCR, and a second-round multiplex PCR followed. One entry per CDR3 protein results from TCRdb running MiXCR on the multiplex PCR reads. The data show about 480,000 distinct CDR3 sequences, with around an eighth seen just once and around 9.8% held by the top ten. Material for sequencing was blood. These TCRs come from a woman in her 30s with Graves' ophthalmopathy.

In its sample, this clonotype was seen many times. This chain uses TRBV28 with TRBJ1-5, with 9 bases lining up with TRBD1. This CDR3 has 16 amino acids. V lost 5 bases and J lost 6; bases outside the gene matches: 11. CDR1 is MDHEN, CDR2 SYDVKM, per germline. The CDR3 region is CASSLGQGSWSQPQHF. The CDR3 nucleotides are TGTGCCAGCAGTCTCGGACAGGGGAGCTGGAGTCAGCCCCAGCATTTT.

This clonotype was detected many times. V gene TRBV29-1 combines with J gene TRBJ2-5, with 10 bases matching TRBD2. The CDR3 consists of 17 residues. Trimming removed 1 base from V and 5 bases from J; junction bases left unmatched: 13. Germline-derived CDR1 and CDR2 are SQVTM and ANQGSEA. The CDR3 here is CSVEGRRLAGVSETQYF. In DNA form, the CDR3 reads TGCAGCGTTGAAGGGCGGCGGCTAGCGGGAGTATCGGAGACCCAGTACTTC.

The sample holds a few counts of this clonotype. The chain links TRBV27 to TRBJ2-4, with 9 bases lining up with TRBD1. Per germline, CDR1 MNHEY and CDR2 SMNVEV (reference sequence). The V segment lost 4 bases and the J segment 8 bases; nucleotides outside the gene matches: 6. This CDR3 is 14 amino acids long. The CDR3 loop is CASSSTGGRYIQYF. The CDR3 nucleotides read TGTGCCAGCAGTTCTACAGGGGGCAGATACATTCAGTACTTC.

This clonotype turned up a few times. V usage is TRBV30 and J usage is TRBJ2-5; D is ambiguous. There are 13 residues in the CDR3. From germline, CDR1 is GTSNPN and CDR2 SVGIG (reference sequence). Deletions cut 0 bases from V and 1 base from J, with 6 bases between. The CDR3 DNA reads as TGTGCCTGGAGTGTAAAGAGCCAAGAGACCCAGTACTTC. It codes for CAWSVKSQETQYF.

This clonotype was observed many times. The rearrangement uses TRBV20-1 and TRBJ1-5; D not resolved. This CDR3 comprises 14 residues. Trimming pared 1 base from V and 0 bases from J, leaving 7 bases between. Germline lookup yields CDR1 DFQATT and CDR2 SNEGSKA (reference sequence). The CDR3, as DNA: TGCAGTGCTAGAGTGAAGAGTAGCAATCAGCCCCAGCATTTT. Translated: CSARVKSSNQPQHF.

In its sample, this clonotype was seen many times. The CDR3 sequence is CAWTSGTLYEQYF. The CDR3 region has the DNA TGTGCCTGGACGAGCGGGACTCTCTACGAGCAGTACTTC. The chain joins TRBV30 to TRBJ2-7; 7 nucleotides agree with TRBD2. The CDR3 consists of 13 residues. Trimming took 4 bases from V and 3 from J; bases not matched to a gene: 6. Germline V gene lookup returns CDR1 GTSNPN and CDR2 SVGIG (reference sequence). Full variable domain (outside the CDR3, taken from reference TRBV30 and TRBJ2-7): SQTIHQWPATLVQPVGSPLSLECTVEGTSNPNLYWYRQAAGRGLQLLFYSVGIGQISSEVPQNLSASRPQDRQFILSSKKLLLSDSGFYLCAWTSGTLYEQYFGPGTRLTVT.

The CDR3 sequence is CASSFSLWGQETQYF. The CDR3 nucleotides read TGTGCCAGCAGTTTTAGTCTATGGGGACAAGAGACCCAGTACTTC. The V call is TRBV12-3 or TRBV12-4, the J call TRBJ2-5, with no clear D. V gave up 3 bases and J gave up 2 bases, with 13 bases separating them. The CDR3 runs to 15 residues.

This clonotype showed up many times. The chain is built from TRBV27 and TRBJ2-5; 14 bases map to TRBD2. Germline CDR1 MNHEY, CDR2 SMNVEV (reference sequence). V gave up 6 bases and J gave up 4 bases; unmatched junction bases: 4. The CDR3 sequence is 15 residues long. CDR3 DNA: TGTGCCAGCAGAGGGACTAGCGGGAGCTCAGAGACCCAGTACTTC. The encoded protein is CASRGTSGSSETQYF.

The V gene is TRBV11-2, the J gene TRBJ2-5; D may match TRBD1 or TRBD2 (5 bases each). Germline-derived CDR1 and CDR2 are SGHAT and FQNNGV. V shed 3 bases and J shed 0 bases, with 14 bases lying between them. The CDR3 contains 16 residues. The CDR3 nucleotides are TGTGCCAGCAGCTTTCCCGGGGCGAGAAACCAAGAGACCCAGTACTTC. Residues: CASSFPGARNQETQYF. Together with reference TRBV11-2 and TRBJ2-5, the CDR3 gives the full variable domain: EAGVAQSPRYKIIEKRQSVAFWCNPISGHATLYWYQQILGQGPKLLIQFQNNGVVDDSQLPKDRFSAERLKGVDSTLKIQPAKLEDSAVYLCASSFPGARNQETQYFGPGTRLLVL.

V and J are TRBV5-1 and TRBJ2-2, with TRBD1 identical over 8 bases. The CDR3 loop spans 13 amino acids. Germline assignment: CDR1 SGHRS and CDR2 YFSETQ. Unmatched junction bases numbered 2, after V lost 6 bases and J lost 4 bases. CDR3 in DNA: TGCGCCAGCACAGGGGGCAGCACCGGGGAGCTGTTTTTT. This codes for CASTGGSTGELFF.

This clonotype was seen ten or more times. The CDR3 bases are TGTGCCAGCAGTCCACGGGCCCTGCCCAAACAGTACTTC. Translation: CASSPRALPKQYF. This chain uses TRBV12-3 or TRBV12-4 with TRBJ2-7; no clear D gene. Trimming removed 5 bases from V and 10 bases from J, with 18 bases in between. The CDR3 length is 13 residues.

This clonotype was seen ten or more times. The chain uses TRBV6-1 and TRBJ2-5; possible D gene TRBD1, 5 bases. The CDR3 consists of 17 residues. Germline assignment: CDR1 MNHNS and CDR2 SASEGT. Trimming took 4 bases from V and 0 from J, leaving 18 bases between them. CDR3 sequence (DNA): TGTGCCAGCAGTGGGGCCAGGGTAACCGTGGACCAAGAGACCCAGTACTTC. Its translation: CASSGARVTVDQETQYF.

This clonotype was recorded at least ten times. This chain joins TRBV2 and TRBJ2-7, with D possibly being TRBD1 (6 bases). This CDR3 has 15 residues. V lost 2 bases and J lost 1, with 12 bases in between. Germline V gene lookup returns CDR1 SNHLY and CDR2 FYNNEI. CDR3 nucleotides: TGTGCCAGCAGTGAACGTCTTCAGGGGTCCTACGAGCAGTACTTC. It encodes CASSERLQGSYEQYF.

This clonotype was counted a few times. This chain links TRBV7-3 with TRBJ2-6; D not resolved. Trimming took 4 bases from V and 0 from J, leaving 13 bases between them. This CDR3 contains 17 residues. Looked up from germline, CDR1 is SGHTA and CDR2 is FQGTGA. The CDR3 region has the DNA TGTGCCAGCAGCTCTGACGTACTCTACTCTGGGGCCAACGTCCTGACTTTC. This translates into CASSSDVLYSGANVLTF. The variable domain in full, with the rest retrieved from reference TRBV7-3 and TRBJ2-6, is GAGVSQTPSNKVTEKGKYVELRCDPISGHTALYWYRQSLGQGPEFLIYFQGTGAADDSGLPNDRFFAVRPEGSVSTLKIQRTERGDSAVYLCASSSDVLYSGANVLTFGAGSRLTVL.

This chain links TRBV28 with TRBJ1-3; D is perhaps TRBD1 (5 bases). This CDR3 comprises 17 residues. Deletions cut 3 bases from V and 0 bases from J, with 15 bases between. CDR1 is MDHEN, CDR2 SYDVKM, per germline. CDR3 in amino acids: CASSLWAGLDSGNTIYF. The CDR3 DNA reads TGTGCCAGCAGTTTGTGGGCAGGGCTAGACTCTGGAAACACCATATATTTT.

This chain connects TRBV6-1 to TRBJ2-5; 14 nucleotides agree with TRBD2. Trimming removed 8 bases from V and 1 base from J; junction bases left unmatched: 3. This CDR3 comprises 15 residues. Germline CDR1 reads MNHNS; CDR2 reads SASEGT. As DNA, the CDR3 is TGTGCCAGCGGGACTAGCGGGAGCTTCCAAGAGACCCAGTACTTC. Its translation: CASGTSGSFQETQYF.

The chain carries TRBV6-5 and TRBJ2-7; TRBD2 matches at 13 bases. CDR1 MNHEY and CDR2 SVGAGI come from the germline V gene. The CDR3 contains 15 residues. With 4 bases clipped from V and 2 bases from J, the junction kept 2 bases outside the gene matches. The CDR3: CASSWGLAGPYEQYF. CDR3 coding DNA: TGTGCCAGCAGTTGGGGACTAGCGGGGCCCTACGAGCAGTACTTC.

This clonotype was recorded many times. V is TRBV7-2 and J is TRBJ1-5; D gene uncertain. The germline V gene encodes CDR1 SGHTA and CDR2 FQGNSA. V lost 1 base and J 2 bases, leaving 6 bases between the germline ends. The CDR3 extends over 14 amino acids. The CDR3 DNA reads TGTGCCAGCAGCTTAGTGGAGGGCAATCAGCCCCAGCATTTT. Its protein is CASSLVEGNQPQHF.

This clonotype was counted at least ten times. This rearrangement joins TRBV6-1 to TRBJ1-2, with TRBD1 as a possible D gene (5 bases). Trimming removed 8 bases from V and 5 bases from J, with 18 bases in between. The germline V gene has CDR1 MNHNS and CDR2 SASEGT. The CDR3 spans 14 residues. CDR3 nucleotide sequence: TGTGCCAGCGGCTTAACGGGGGGAGGATATGGCTACACCTTC. It encodes CASGLTGGGYGYTF.

This clonotype was observed at least ten times. The gene calls are TRBV27 and TRBJ2-7; 8 nucleotides line up with TRBD1. The V and J ends lost 3 bases and 5 bases, in that order; junction bases with no gene match: 9. The CDR3 extends over 15 amino acids. The germline V gene encodes CDR1 MNHEY and CDR2 SMNVEV (reference sequence). CDR3 nucleotides: TGTGCCAGCAGTTTCCTCAGGGGGCGCATAAACGAGCAGTACTTC. Protein: CASSFLRGRINEQYF.

This clonotype was recorded at least ten times. The chain carries TRBV10-3 and TRBJ2-2; 8 positions agree with TRBD1. Trimming at V came to 6 bases and at J to 2 bases, leaving 8 bases not matched to a gene. Germline CDR1 ENHRY, CDR2 SYGVKD. The CDR3 totals 16 residues. Here the CDR3 reads CAIRPPGQENTGELFF. In DNA, the CDR3 is TGTGCCATCAGACCTCCGGGACAGGAAAACACCGGGGAGCTGTTTTTT.

This clonotype was counted at least ten times. The chain uses TRBV12-3 or TRBV12-4 and TRBJ2-7; 7 bases agree with TRBD2. Unmatched junction bases numbered 9, after V lost 3 bases and J lost 4 bases. This CDR3 comprises 15 residues. The CDR3 coding sequence is TGTGCCAGCAGTTTGGGGGGACTACCGGCATACGAGCAGTACTTC. Translated, it gives CASSLGGLPAYEQYF.

In this sample, this clonotype turned up many times. The chain uses TRBV12-3 or TRBV12-4 and TRBJ1-1, with D maybe TRBD1 (5 bases). V dropped 7 bases and J dropped 4 bases, with 16 bases sitting between them. The length of the CDR3 is 14 residues. The CDR3: CASTHGMGRTEAFF. The CDR3 DNA follows: TGTGCCAGCACCCACGGGATGGGGCGCACTGAAGCTTTCTTT.